Listed below are T cell receptor beta chains from one sample, sequenced in a study of shared clonotypes between healthy human individuals. Here immunoSEQ multiplex PCR was the method, and the copy in TCRdb shows in-frame clones only, minus some. The sample lists about 2.4 million clones; more than 90% were seen once. Material: naive CD4+ T cells sorted from blood. These receptors originate from a man aged 18 to 30 in good health. Both conserved end residues are part of each CDR3. Each record gives: J gene, D gene, clone size, V gene, CDR3 length, CDR3 DNA, CDR3 protein. A D gene is named only where the DNA matches it firmly. Clone size is given for some rows only: seen once, a few or many times, or a class if the clone is expanded.

j_call: TRBJ2-7; d_call: NA; clone_size: NA; v_call: TRBV5-1; cdr3_length: 14; cdr3_nt: TGCGCCAGCAGCTTGGGGGCTGGGTCCTACGAGCAGTACTTC; cdr3_aa: CASSLGAGSYEQYF
j_call: TRBJ1-3; d_call: NA; clone_size: NA; v_call: TRBV19; cdr3_length: 14; cdr3_nt: TGTGCCAGTAGTCAAGGAGTCTCTGGAAACACCATATATTTT; cdr3_aa: CASSQGVSGNTIYF
j_call: TRBJ2-1; d_call: NA; clone_size: NA; v_call: TRBV7-8; cdr3_length: 12; cdr3_nt: TGTGCCAGCAGCCACCGACCGGATGAGCAGTTCTTC; cdr3_aa: CASSHRPDEQFF
j_call: TRBJ1-1; d_call: NA; clone_size: NA; v_call: TRBV6-1; cdr3_length: 14; cdr3_nt: TGTGCCAGCCCGGGGGGGCCTGGGCGGACTGAAGCTTTCTTT; cdr3_aa: CASPGGPGRTEAFF
j_call: TRBJ1-1; d_call: NA; clone_size: NA; v_call: TRBV12-2; cdr3_length: 16; cdr3_nt: TGTGCAAGTCGTCTTGACAGGGGGCAAAGGAGTACTGAAGCTTTCTTT; cdr3_aa: CASRLDRGQRSTEAFF
j_call: TRBJ2-3; d_call: TRBD2; clone_size: NA; v_call: TRBV11-3; cdr3_length: 18; cdr3_nt: TGTGCCAGCAGCGCGGGCCGCTTAGCGGGACTAAGCACAGATACGCAGTATTTT; cdr3_aa: CASSAGRLAGLSTDTQYF
j_call: TRBJ2-7; d_call: NA; clone_size: NA; v_call: TRBV7-2; cdr3_length: 14; cdr3_nt: TGTGCCAGCAGCTTAGGAGGGCCACCCTACGAGCAGTACTTC; cdr3_aa: CASSLGGPPYEQYF
j_call: TRBJ1-2; d_call: NA; clone_size: NA; v_call: TRBV4-1; cdr3_length: 17; cdr3_nt: TGCGCCAGCAGCCAAGACAAGGCAGTCCCCATTCGGTTCGGCTACACCTTC; cdr3_aa: CASSQDKAVPIRFGYTF
j_call: TRBJ2-4; d_call: NA; clone_size: NA; v_call: TRBV10-3; cdr3_length: 15; cdr3_nt: TGTGCCATCCGAGATGAGGGTTTCGGTAAAAACATTCAGTACTTC; cdr3_aa: CAIRDEGFGKNIQYF
j_call: TRBJ1-5; d_call: NA; clone_size: NA; v_call: TRBV28; cdr3_length: 14; cdr3_nt: TGTGCCAGCAGACAGGGAGGTGTTAATCAGCCCCAGCATTTT; cdr3_aa: CASRQGGVNQPQHF
j_call: TRBJ2-7; d_call: NA; clone_size: NA; v_call: TRBV6-6; cdr3_length: 14; cdr3_nt: TGTGCCAGCAGTTACGGCGGGAACTCCTACGAGCAGTACTTC; cdr3_aa: CASSYGGNSYEQYF
j_call: TRBJ2-2; d_call: NA; clone_size: NA; v_call: TRBV19; cdr3_length: 14; cdr3_nt: TGTGCCAGTAGTGGGGGACAGAACACCGGGGAGCTGTTTTTT; cdr3_aa: CASSGGQNTGELFF
j_call: TRBJ2-7; d_call: NA; clone_size: once; v_call: TRBV19; cdr3_length: 13; cdr3_nt: TGTGCCAGTAGCTTCGGGCGCCTGGACGAGCAGTACTTC; cdr3_aa: CASSFGRLDEQYF
j_call: TRBJ2-7; d_call: TRBD1; clone_size: NA; v_call: TRBV2; cdr3_length: 16; cdr3_nt: TGTGCCAGCAGTGCCTCCGGGACAGGGGGCCACAACGAGCAGTACTTC; cdr3_aa: CASSASGTGGHNEQYF
j_call: TRBJ2-1; d_call: TRBD2; clone_size: NA; v_call: TRBV5-1; cdr3_length: 15; cdr3_nt: TGCGCCAGCAGCCCGACTAGCGGGACTTACAATGAGCAGTTCTTC; cdr3_aa: CASSPTSGTYNEQFF
j_call: TRBJ1-6; d_call: TRBD1; clone_size: NA; v_call: TRBV28; cdr3_length: 15; cdr3_nt: TGTGCCAGCAGCTTCGGGGACAGGGACAGAACACCCCTCCACTTT; cdr3_aa: CASSFGDRDRTPLHF
j_call: TRBJ1-2; d_call: NA; clone_size: NA; v_call: TRBV28; cdr3_length: 16; cdr3_nt: TGTGCCAGCAGTCCCCCGAGCGCGGCACTTAACTATGGCTACACCTTC; cdr3_aa: CASSPPSAALNYGYTF
j_call: TRBJ2-2; d_call: TRBD1; clone_size: NA; v_call: TRBV19; cdr3_length: 14; cdr3_nt: TGTGCCAGTAGGGGACAGGGGGACACCGGGGAGCTGTTTTTT; cdr3_aa: CASRGQGDTGELFF
j_call: TRBJ1-3; d_call: NA; clone_size: NA; v_call: TRBV5-4; cdr3_length: 14; cdr3_nt: TGTGCCAGCAGCTTGTGGGGGCCTGGAAACACCATATATTTT; cdr3_aa: CASSLWGPGNTIYF
j_call: TRBJ2-7; d_call: TRBD2; clone_size: NA; v_call: TRBV30; cdr3_length: 15; cdr3_nt: TGTGCCTGGAGGCCCCGCGGGGGGTTCTCCTACGAGCAGTACTTC; cdr3_aa: CAWRPRGGFSYEQYF
j_call: TRBJ2-2; d_call: TRBD1; clone_size: few; v_call: TRBV7-2; cdr3_length: 14; cdr3_nt: TGTGCCAGCAGCGAGCTACAGGGGATCGGGGAGCTGTTTTTT; cdr3_aa: CASSELQGIGELFF
j_call: TRBJ1-2; d_call: TRBD1; clone_size: NA; v_call: TRBV10-3; cdr3_length: 15; cdr3_nt: TGTGCCATCAGTGAGCATGGAGACAGGGTCTATGGCTACACCTTC; cdr3_aa: CAISEHGDRVYGYTF
j_call: TRBJ2-7; d_call: NA; clone_size: NA; v_call: TRBV28; cdr3_length: 14; cdr3_nt: TGTGCCAGCAGTTTAGGTCAGGGCCTTTACGAGCAGTACTTC; cdr3_aa: CASSLGQGLYEQYF
j_call: TRBJ1-2; d_call: NA; clone_size: few; v_call: TRBV10-1; cdr3_length: 13; cdr3_nt: TGCGCCAGCAGTTCGGGACTCAACTATGGCTACACCTTC; cdr3_aa: CASSSGLNYGYTF
j_call: TRBJ2-1; d_call: TRBD2; clone_size: NA; v_call: TRBV7-7; cdr3_length: 13; cdr3_nt: TGTGCTAGCAGCCGGACTAGCGCGGCTGAGCAGTTCTTC; cdr3_aa: CASSRTSAAEQFF
j_call: TRBJ2-1; d_call: NA; clone_size: NA; v_call: TRBV7-9; cdr3_length: 13; cdr3_nt: TGTGCCAGCAGCTTCGGAGGCTACAATGAGCAGTTCTTC; cdr3_aa: CASSFGGYNEQFF
j_call: TRBJ2-1; d_call: TRBD2; clone_size: NA; v_call: TRBV18; cdr3_length: 13; cdr3_nt: TGTGCCAGCTCACTGGGGACTAGCTTGGAGCAGTTCTTC; cdr3_aa: CASSLGTSLEQFF
j_call: TRBJ2-7; d_call: NA; clone_size: NA; v_call: TRBV2; cdr3_length: 12; cdr3_nt: TGTGCCAGCAGCGGCGACGGGGCCGAGCAGTACTTC; cdr3_aa: CASSGDGAEQYF
j_call: TRBJ1-1; d_call: NA; clone_size: NA; v_call: TRBV10-3; cdr3_length: 13; cdr3_nt: TGTGCCAGCGTCGGGCGTTTTAGCTCTGAAGCTTTCTTT; cdr3_aa: CASVGRFSSEAFF
j_call: TRBJ2-1; d_call: TRBD2; clone_size: NA; v_call: TRBV7-2; cdr3_length: 15; cdr3_nt: TGTGCCAGCAGCTTAGCTAGCGGGGCTTACAATGAGCAGTTCTTC; cdr3_aa: CASSLASGAYNEQFF
j_call: TRBJ1-1; d_call: NA; clone_size: NA; v_call: TRBV20-1; cdr3_length: 11; cdr3_nt: TGCAGTGCTGGGGTGAACACTGAAGCTTTCTTT; cdr3_aa: CSAGVNTEAFF
j_call: TRBJ2-3; d_call: TRBD2; clone_size: NA; v_call: TRBV5-4; cdr3_length: 13; cdr3_nt: TGTGCCAGCAATCAAGCGGGGGCAGATACGCAGTATTTT; cdr3_aa: CASNQAGADTQYF
j_call: TRBJ1-5; d_call: NA; clone_size: NA; v_call: TRBV7-8; cdr3_length: 14; cdr3_nt: TGTGCCAGCACCCTTTTCGGCAGCAATCAGCCCCAGCATTTT; cdr3_aa: CASTLFGSNQPQHF
j_call: TRBJ1-2; d_call: TRBD1; clone_size: NA; v_call: TRBV7-6; cdr3_length: 15; cdr3_nt: TGTGCCAGCAGCCCGTCGACAGGGGGCATCTATGGCTACACCTTC; cdr3_aa: CASSPSTGGIYGYTF
j_call: TRBJ1-5; d_call: NA; clone_size: NA; v_call: TRBV6-6; cdr3_length: 15; cdr3_nt: TGTGCCAGCAGTTACTCGAGACAGAGCAATCAGCCCCAGCATTTT; cdr3_aa: CASSYSRQSNQPQHF